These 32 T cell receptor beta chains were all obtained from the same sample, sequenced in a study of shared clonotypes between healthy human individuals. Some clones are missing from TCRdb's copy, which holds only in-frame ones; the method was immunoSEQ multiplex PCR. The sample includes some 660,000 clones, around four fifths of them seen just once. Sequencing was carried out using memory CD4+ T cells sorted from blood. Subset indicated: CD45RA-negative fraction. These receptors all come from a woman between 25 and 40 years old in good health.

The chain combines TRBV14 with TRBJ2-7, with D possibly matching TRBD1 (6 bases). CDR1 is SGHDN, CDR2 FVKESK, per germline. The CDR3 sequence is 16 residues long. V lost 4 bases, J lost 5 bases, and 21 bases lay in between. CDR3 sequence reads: CASSRERDRGGDEQYF. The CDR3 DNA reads TGTGCCAGCAGCCGAGAACGGGACCGAGGGGGAGACGAGCAGTACTTC.

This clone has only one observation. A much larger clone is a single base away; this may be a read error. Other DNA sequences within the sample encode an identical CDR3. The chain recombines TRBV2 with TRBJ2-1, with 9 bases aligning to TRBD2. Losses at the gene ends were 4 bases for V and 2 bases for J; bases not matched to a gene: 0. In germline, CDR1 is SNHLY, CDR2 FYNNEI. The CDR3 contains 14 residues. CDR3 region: CASSGLAAYNEQFF. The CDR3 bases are TGTGCCAGCAGTGGACTAGCGGCCTACAATGAGCAGTTCTTC. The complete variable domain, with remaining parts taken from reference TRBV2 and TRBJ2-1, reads EPEVTQTPSHQVTQMGQEVILRCVPISNHLYFYWYRQILGQKVEFLVSFYNNEISEKSEIFDDQFSVERPDGSNFTLKIRSTKLEDSAMYFCASSGLAAYNEQFFGPGTRLTVL.

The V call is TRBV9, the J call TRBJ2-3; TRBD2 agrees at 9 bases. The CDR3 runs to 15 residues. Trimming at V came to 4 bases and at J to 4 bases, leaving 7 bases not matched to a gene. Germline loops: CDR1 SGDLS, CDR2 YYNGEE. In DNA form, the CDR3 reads TGTGCCAGCAGCCCGCGGACTAGCGCGGCAGATACGCAGTATTTT. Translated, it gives CASSPRTSAADTQYF.

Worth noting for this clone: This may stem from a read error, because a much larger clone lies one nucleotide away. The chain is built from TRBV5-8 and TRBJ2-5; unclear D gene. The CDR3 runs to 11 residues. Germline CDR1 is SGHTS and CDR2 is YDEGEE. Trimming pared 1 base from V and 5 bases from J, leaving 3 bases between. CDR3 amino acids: CASSLWETQYF. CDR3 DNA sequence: TGTGCCAGCAGCTTGTGGGAGACCCAGTACTTC.

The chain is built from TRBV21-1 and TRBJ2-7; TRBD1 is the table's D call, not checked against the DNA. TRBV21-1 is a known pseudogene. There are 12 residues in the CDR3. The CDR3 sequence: CAGHRAPYEQYF. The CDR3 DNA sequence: TGTGCCGGCCACAGGGCCCCCTACGAGCAGTACTTC.

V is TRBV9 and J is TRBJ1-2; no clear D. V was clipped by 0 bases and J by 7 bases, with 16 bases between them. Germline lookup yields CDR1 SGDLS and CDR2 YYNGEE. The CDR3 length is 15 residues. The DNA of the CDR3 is TGTGCCAGCAGCGTAGAGGGCTGGAACTTTGGTGGCTACACCTTC. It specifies CASSVEGWNFGGYTF.

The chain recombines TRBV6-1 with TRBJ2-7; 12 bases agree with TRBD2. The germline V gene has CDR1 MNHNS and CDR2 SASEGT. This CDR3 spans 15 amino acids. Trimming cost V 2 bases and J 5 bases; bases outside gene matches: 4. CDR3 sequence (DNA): TGTGCCAGCAGTGAAAGGACTAGCGGGATTAACGAGCAGTACTTC. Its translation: CASSERTSGINEQYF.

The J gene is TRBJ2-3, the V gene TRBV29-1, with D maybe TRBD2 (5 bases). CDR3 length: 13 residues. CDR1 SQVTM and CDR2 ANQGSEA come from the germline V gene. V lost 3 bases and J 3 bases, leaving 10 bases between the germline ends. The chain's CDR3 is CSVDSGVTDTQYF. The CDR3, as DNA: TGCAGCGTTGACTCCGGGGTTACAGATACGCAGTATTTT.

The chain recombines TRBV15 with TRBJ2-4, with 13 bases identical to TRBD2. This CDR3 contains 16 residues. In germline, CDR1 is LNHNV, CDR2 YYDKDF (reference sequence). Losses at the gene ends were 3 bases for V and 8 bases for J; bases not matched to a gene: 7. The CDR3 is CATSSGLAGEVDIQYF. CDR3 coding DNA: TGTGCCACCAGCAGCGGACTAGCGGGAGAGGTTGACATTCAGTACTTC.

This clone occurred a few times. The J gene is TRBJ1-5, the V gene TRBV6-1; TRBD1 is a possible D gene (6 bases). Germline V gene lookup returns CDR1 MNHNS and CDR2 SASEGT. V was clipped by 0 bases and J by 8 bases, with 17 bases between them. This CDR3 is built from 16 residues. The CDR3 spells CASSEAPGGPRKPQHF. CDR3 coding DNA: TGTGCCAGCAGTGAAGCGCCGGGGGGCCCAAGAAAGCCCCAGCATTTT.

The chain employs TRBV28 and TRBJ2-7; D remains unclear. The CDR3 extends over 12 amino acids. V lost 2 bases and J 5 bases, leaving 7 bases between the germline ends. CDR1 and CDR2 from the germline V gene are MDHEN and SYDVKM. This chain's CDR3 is CASSLKQNEQYF. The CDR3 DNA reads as TGTGCCAGCAGTTTAAAACAGAACGAGCAGTACTTC.

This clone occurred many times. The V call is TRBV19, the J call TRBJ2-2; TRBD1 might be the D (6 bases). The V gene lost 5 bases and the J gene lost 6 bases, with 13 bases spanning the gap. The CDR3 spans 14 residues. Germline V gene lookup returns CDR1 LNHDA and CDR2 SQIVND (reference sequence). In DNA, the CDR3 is TGTGCCAGTAGTGTCCGACAGGCCCCCGGGGAGCTGTTTTTT. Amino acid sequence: CASSVRQAPGELFF.

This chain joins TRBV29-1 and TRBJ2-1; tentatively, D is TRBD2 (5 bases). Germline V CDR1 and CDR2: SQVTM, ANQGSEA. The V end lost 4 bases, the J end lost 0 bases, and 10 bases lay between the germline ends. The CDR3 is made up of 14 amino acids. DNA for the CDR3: TGCAGCGTTGCGGTGGGAGCCTCCTACAATGAGCAGTTCTTC. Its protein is CSVAVGASYNEQFF.

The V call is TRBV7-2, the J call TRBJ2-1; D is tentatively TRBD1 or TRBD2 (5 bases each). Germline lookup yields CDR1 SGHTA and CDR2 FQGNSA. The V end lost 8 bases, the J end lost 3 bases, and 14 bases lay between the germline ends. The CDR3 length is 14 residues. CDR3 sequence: CASGASGVYNEQFF. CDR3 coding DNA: TGTGCCAGCGGGGCAAGCGGCGTCTACAATGAGCAGTTCTTC.

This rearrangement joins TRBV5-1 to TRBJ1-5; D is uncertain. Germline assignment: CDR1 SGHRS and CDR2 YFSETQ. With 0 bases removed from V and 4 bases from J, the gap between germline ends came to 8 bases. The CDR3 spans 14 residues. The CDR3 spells CASSLDYGNQPQHF. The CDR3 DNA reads TGCGCCAGCAGCTTGGATTACGGGAATCAGCCCCAGCATTTT.

This CDR3 is CASSARTNEQFF. The DNA for the CDR3 is TGTGCCAGCAGCGCAAGGACGAATGAGCAGTTCTTC. This chain joins TRBV7-6 and TRBJ2-1, with D uncertain. The CDR3 runs 12 residues. Trimming left V 5 bases short and J 7 bases short, with 9 bases between. Germline V gene lookup returns CDR1 SGHVS and CDR2 FNYEAQ.

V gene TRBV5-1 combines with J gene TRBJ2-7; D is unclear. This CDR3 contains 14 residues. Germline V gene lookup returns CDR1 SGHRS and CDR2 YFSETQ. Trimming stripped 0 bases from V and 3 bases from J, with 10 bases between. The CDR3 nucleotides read TGCGCCAGCAGCTTGGTTGGGGATGTCTACGAGCAGTACTTC. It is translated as CASSLVGDVYEQYF.

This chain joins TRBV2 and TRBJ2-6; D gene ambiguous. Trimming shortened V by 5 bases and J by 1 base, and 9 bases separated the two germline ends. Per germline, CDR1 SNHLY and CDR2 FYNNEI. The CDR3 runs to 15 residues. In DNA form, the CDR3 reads TGTGCCAGCAGTCAACGACCGTCTGGGGCCAACGTCCTGACTTTC. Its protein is CASSQRPSGANVLTF. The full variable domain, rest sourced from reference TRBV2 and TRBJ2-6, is EPEVTQTPSHQVTQMGQEVILRCVPISNHLYFYWYRQILGQKVEFLVSFYNNEISEKSEIFDDQFSVERPDGSNFTLKIRSTKLEDSAMYFCASSQRPSGANVLTFGAGSRLTVL.

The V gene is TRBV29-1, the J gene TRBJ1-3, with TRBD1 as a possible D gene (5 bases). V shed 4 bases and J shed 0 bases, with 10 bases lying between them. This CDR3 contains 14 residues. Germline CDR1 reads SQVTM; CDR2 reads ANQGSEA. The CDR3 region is CSVGGSRSGNTIYF. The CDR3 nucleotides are TGCAGCGTTGGGGGCTCCCGCTCTGGAAACACCATATATTTT.

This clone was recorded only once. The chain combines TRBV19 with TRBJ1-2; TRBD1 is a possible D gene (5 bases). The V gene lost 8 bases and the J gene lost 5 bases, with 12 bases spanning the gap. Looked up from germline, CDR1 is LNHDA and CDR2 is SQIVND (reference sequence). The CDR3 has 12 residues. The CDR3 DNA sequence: TGTGCCAGTCATCTTGGGGCGTATGGCTACACCTTC. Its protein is CASHLGAYGYTF.

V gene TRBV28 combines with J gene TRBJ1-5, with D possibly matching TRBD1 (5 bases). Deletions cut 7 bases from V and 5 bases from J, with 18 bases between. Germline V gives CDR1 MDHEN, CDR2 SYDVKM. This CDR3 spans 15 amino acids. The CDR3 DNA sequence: TGTGCCAGCATACCCCATGGGGGGGTGGATCAGCCCCAGCATTTT. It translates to CASIPHGGVDQPQHF.

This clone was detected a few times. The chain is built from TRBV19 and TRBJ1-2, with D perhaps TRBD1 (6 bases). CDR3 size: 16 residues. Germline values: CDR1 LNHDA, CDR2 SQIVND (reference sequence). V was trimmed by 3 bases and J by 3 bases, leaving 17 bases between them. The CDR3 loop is CASSILSQGLDYGYTF. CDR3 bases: TGTGCCAGTAGTATTCTATCACAGGGCCTTGACTATGGCTACACCTTC.

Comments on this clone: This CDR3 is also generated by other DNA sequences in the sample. CDR3 sequence: CASSFAGNTEAFF. Written as DNA, the CDR3 is TGTGCCAGCAGCTTCGCTGGGAACACTGAAGCTTTCTTT. The rearrangement uses TRBV7-9 and TRBJ1-1; no clear D gene. In germline, CDR1 is SEHNR, CDR2 FQNEAQ (reference sequence). The CDR3 covers 13 residues. V dropped 3 bases and J dropped 1 base, with 6 bases sitting between them.

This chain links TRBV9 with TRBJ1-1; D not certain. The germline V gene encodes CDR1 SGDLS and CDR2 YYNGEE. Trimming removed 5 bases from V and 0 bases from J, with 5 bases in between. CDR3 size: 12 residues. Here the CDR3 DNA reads TGTGCCAGCAGTCCCCTGAACACTGAAGCTTTCTTT. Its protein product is CASSPLNTEAFF. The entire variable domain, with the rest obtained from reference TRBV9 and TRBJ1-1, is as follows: DSGVTQTPKHLITATGQRVTLRCSPRSGDLSVYWYQQSLDQGLQFLIQYYNGEERAKGNILERFSAQQFPDLHSELNLSSLELGDSALYFCASSPLNTEAFFGQGTRLTVV.

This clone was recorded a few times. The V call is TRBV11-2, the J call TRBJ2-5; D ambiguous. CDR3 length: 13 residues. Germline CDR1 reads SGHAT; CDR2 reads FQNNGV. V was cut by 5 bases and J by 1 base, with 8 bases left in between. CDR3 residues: CASSPQVQETQYF. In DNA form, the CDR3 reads TGTGCCAGCAGCCCCCAGGTCCAAGAGACCCAGTACTTC.

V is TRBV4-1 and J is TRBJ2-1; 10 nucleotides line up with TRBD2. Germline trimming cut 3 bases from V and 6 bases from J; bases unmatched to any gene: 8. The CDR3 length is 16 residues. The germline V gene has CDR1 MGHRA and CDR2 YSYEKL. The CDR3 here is CASSQNSGRTFNEQFF. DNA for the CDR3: TGCGCCAGCAGCCAGAATAGCGGGAGGACCTTCAATGAGCAGTTCTTC.

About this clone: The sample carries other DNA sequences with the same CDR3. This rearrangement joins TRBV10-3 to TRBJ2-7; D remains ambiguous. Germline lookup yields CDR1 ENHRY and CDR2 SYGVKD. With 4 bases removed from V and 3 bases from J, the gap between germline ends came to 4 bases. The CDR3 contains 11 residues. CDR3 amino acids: CAISGNYEQYF. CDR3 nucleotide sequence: TGTGCCATCAGTGGAAACTACGAGCAGTACTTC.

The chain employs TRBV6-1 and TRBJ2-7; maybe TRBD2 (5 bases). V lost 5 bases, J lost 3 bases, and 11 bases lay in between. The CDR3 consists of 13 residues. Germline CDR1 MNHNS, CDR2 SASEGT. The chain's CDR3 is CASSLDSIYEQYF. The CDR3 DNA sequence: TGTGCCAGCAGTCTGGACTCTATCTACGAGCAGTACTTC.

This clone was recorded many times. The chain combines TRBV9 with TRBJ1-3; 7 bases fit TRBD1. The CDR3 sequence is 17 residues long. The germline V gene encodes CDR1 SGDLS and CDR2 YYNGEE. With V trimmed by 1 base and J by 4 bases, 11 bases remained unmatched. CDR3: CASSVSYRGLDGNTIYF. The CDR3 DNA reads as TGTGCCAGCAGCGTATCCTACAGGGGTCTGGACGGAAACACCATATATTTT.

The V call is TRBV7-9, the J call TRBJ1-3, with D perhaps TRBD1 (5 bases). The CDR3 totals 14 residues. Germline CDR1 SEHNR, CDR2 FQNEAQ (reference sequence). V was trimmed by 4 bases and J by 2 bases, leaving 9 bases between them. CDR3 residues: CASSSLGAGNTIYF. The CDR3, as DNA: TGTGCCAGCAGCTCCCTGGGGGCTGGAAACACCATATATTTT.

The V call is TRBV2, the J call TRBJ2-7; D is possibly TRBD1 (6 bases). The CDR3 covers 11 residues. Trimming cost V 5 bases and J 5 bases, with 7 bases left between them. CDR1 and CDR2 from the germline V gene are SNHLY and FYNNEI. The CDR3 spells CASSYRDEQYF. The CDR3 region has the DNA TGTGCCAGCAGTTACAGGGACGAGCAGTACTTC. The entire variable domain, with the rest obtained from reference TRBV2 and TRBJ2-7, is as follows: EPEVTQTPSHQVTQMGQEVILRCVPISNHLYFYWYRQILGQKVEFLVSFYNNEISEKSEIFDDQFSVERPDGSNFTLKIRSTKLEDSAMYFCASSYRDEQYFGPGTRLTVT.

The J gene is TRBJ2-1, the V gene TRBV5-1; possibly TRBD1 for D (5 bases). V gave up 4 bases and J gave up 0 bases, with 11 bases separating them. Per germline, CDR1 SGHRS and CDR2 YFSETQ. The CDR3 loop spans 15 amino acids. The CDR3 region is CASSPDSHSYNEQFF. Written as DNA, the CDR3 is TGCGCCAGCAGCCCAGACAGTCACTCCTACAATGAGCAGTTCTTC.